This TCR beta chain stems from a study of T cell responses to AZD1222 COVID-19 vaccine (dated by TCRdb to the early 2020s). Study-level background: AZD1222 recipients given second doses at about 4 weeks or at about 12 weeks were pooled, since spike-specific TCR depth and breadth were not found to differ between the two schedules. Trial participants were enrolled by age into subgroups of 18-55, 56-69 and 70-plus years, and around 150, 28 and 57 TCR-sequenced participants, respectively, were included in these subgroups. A total of approximately 250 trial participants underwent TCR sequencing, of whom roughly 210 had received two doses of AZD1222 and some 25 had received two doses of the MenACWY control vaccine. Broader findings and caveats from the paper: Because no day 14 peak-response samples were available, repertoires were characterized only after the peak T cell response. Conclusions about previously exposed vaccinees were limited because only six AZD1222 recipients were SARS-CoV-2 seropositive at baseline. Nearly half of unique spike-specific TCRs reportedly recognized epitopes outside regions mutated in the B.1.351 and B.1.1.7 variants. After two AZD1222 doses, both the breadth and the depth of spike-specific TCRs were significantly higher than at day 0 and than in MenACWY recipients. Most participants were white British and females outnumbered males, and the authors suggested that clonal diversity may have been underestimated. The 56-69-year group was small, and its depth increase did not reach significance, likely because of low power. The vaccine-associated CD4 TCRs covered the entire spike protein, and the dominant responses fell in regions 160-218 and 743-854.

The time point label here, explained by the study, means: baseline before first vaccination. Samples from vaccinated people were obtained from the UK trials COV001 and COV002, which included a single-blind randomized controlled phase 2/3 trial of AZD1222 (ChAdOx1 nCoV-19) in healthy adults. Trial participant PBMC samples were collected at day 0 and day 28 after the second dose for TCRbeta chain sequencing. Concerning this clone: There is no known antigen for this receptor. No base quality information exists; no much larger clone differs at one position.

V sheds 3 bases and J sheds 5 bases, leaving 5 bases between their ends. The CDR3 runs 12 residues from the cysteine to the phenylalanine. Only the CDR3 part of the read is kept: 36 bases, read in frame from the first base. The CDR3 regions of human TCRbeta chains were analyzed by immunosequencing. As for the authors' bioinformatics: TCRs in the repertoires were matched against a reference library of SARS-CoV-2-specific TCRs that had been generated with the MIRA antigen-specificity platform. Breadth was defined as the fraction of unique TCRs that were SARS-CoV-2-associated. Depth was defined as the fraction of total T cells that were SARS-CoV-2-associated. Using the MIRA data, every spike-specific TCR was mapped to the spike region that the TCR reacted to and assigned to either a CD4 or a CD8 class. Log10-transformed breadth and depth values were compared by one-way ANOVA with Sidak's multiple comparisons tests. This is the immuneACCESS table as TCRdb keeps it, with only in-frame sequences that have V and J called. A part of the clones is gone; compared with another copy, unresolved V genes explain less than half, and the rest is unexplained. D and trimming were read from the DNA, whereas the V and J calls and clone size are those reported in that table. Within this sample are 75,000 to 95,000 clones, with roughly nine tenths of them counted one time only. The ten top clones hold around 4% of the sample.

Specimen: peripheral blood, collected on day 0 of AZD1222 vaccination. The rearranged chain carries TRBV12-3 or TRBV12-4 and TRBJ2-1; the D gene remains uncertain. This receptor was obtained from an adult in good health. The CDR3 here reads CASSFGDNEQFF. The sequenced DNA is TGTGCCAGCAGTTTCGGCGACAATGAGCAGTTCTTC.